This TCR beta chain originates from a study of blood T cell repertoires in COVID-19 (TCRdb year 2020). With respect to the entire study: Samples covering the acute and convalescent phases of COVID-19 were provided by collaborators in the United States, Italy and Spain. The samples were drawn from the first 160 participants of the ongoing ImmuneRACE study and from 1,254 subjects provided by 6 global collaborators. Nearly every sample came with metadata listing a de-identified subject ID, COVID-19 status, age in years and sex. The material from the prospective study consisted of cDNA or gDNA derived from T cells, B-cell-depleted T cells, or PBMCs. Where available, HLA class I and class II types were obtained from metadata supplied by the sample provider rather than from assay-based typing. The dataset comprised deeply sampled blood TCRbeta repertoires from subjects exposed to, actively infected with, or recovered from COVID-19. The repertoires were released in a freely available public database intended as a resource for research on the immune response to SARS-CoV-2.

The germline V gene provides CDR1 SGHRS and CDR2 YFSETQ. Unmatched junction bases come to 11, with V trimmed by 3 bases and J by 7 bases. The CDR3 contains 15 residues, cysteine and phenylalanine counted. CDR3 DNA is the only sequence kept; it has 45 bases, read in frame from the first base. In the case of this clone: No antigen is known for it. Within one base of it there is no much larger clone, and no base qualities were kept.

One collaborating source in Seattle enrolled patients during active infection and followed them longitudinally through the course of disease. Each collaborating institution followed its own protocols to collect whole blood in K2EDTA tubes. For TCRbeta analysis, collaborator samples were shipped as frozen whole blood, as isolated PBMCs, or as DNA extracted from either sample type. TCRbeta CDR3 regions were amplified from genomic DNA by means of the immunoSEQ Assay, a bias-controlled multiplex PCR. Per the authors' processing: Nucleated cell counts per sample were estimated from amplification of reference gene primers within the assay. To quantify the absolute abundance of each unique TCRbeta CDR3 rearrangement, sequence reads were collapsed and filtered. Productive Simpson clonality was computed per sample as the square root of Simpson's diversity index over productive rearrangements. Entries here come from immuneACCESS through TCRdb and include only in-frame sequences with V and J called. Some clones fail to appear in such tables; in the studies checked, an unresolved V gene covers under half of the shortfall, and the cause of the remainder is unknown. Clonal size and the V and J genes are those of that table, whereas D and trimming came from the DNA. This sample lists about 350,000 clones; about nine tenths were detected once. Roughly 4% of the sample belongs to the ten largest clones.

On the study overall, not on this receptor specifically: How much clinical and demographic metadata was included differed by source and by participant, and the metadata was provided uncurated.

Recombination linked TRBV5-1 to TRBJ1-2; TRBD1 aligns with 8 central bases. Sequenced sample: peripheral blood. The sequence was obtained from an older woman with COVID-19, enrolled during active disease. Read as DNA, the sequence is TGCGCCAGCAGCTCAGAGGGACAGGCAAAACTTGGCTACACCTTC. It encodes CASSSEGQAKLGYTF.